The 15 T cell receptor beta chains in this list originate from one sample, sequenced in a study of CD8+ T cells in alopecia areata. Reverse transcribed after extraction, RNA yielded cDNA as the sequencing template. Sequencing used immunoSEQ multiplex PCR; TCRdb keeps in-frame clones, though not all of them. The repertoire has around 150,000 clones, approximately 65% of them found once; the top ten carry more than 0.7%. The treatment denotes: oral pan-JAK inhibitor, 5-10 mg twice daily. The sample consisted of CD4+ T cells sorted from blood, taken at week 4, from a patient treated with tofacitinib. These receptors came from a human donor with alopecia areata.

This clone was detected many times. The gene calls are TRBV19 and TRBJ1-3, with D perhaps TRBD1 (5 bases). This CDR3 spans 15 amino acids. Germline-derived CDR1 and CDR2 are LNHDA and SQIVND (reference sequence). Trimming removed 9 bases from V and 0 bases from J, with 15 bases in between. This chain's CDR3 is CASTGLRSSGNTIYF. CDR3 DNA sequence: TGTGCCAGCACGGGACTCCGGAGCTCTGGAAACACCATATATTTT.

The chain couples TRBV4-3 to TRBJ2-7, with D possibly TRBD2 on 6 matching bases. The germline V and J ends were trimmed by 8 bases and 7 bases, with 12 bases remaining between them. The CDR3 has 11 amino acids. Germline CDR1 is LGHNA and CDR2 is YSLEER. Here the CDR3 DNA reads TGCGCCAGCGGGGGGTTTGGTGAGCAGTACTTC. Its translation is CASGGFGEQYF.

The chain links TRBV7-2 to TRBJ2-1, with no clear D. Germline lookup yields CDR1 SGHTA and CDR2 FQGNSA. The CDR3 runs to 12 residues. V gave up 6 bases and J gave up 9 bases, with 12 bases separating them. The CDR3 bases are TGTGCCAGCAGTTATATGGTGACTGAGCAGTTCTTC. Its protein is CASSYMVTEQFF.

The chain recombines TRBV29-1 with TRBJ2-1, with D perhaps TRBD2 (5 bases). The CDR3 is made up of 13 amino acids. Germline V gene sequence: CDR1 SQVTM, CDR2 ANQGSEA. The V end lost 2 bases, the J end lost 9 bases, and 14 bases lay between the germline ends. CDR3 bases: TGCAGCGTTGAAAAATGGCACCGGGGTGAGCAGTTCTTC. Protein sequence: CSVEKWHRGEQFF.

The gene calls are TRBV4-2 and TRBJ1-2; D unresolved. The V end was cut by 1 base, the J end by 6 bases, with 9 bases between. CDR1 and CDR2 (germline): LGHNA, YNFKEQ. The CDR3 runs to 13 residues. The DNA for the CDR3 is TGTGCCAGCAGCCAAGGTTATATGGATGGCTACACCTTC. Its protein is CASSQGYMDGYTF.

This clone was seen a handful of times. The chain has TRBV29-1 and TRBJ2-5; D may match TRBD1 or TRBD2 (5 bases each). V was pared by 7 bases and J by 2 bases, with 11 bases between. Germline V gene sequence: CDR1 SQVTM, CDR2 ANQGSEA. CDR3 size: 12 residues. The CDR3 DNA reads as TGCAGCGCTGGCGAGGGGCAAGAGACCCAGTACTTC. Encoded protein: CSAGEGQETQYF.

The chain has TRBV19 and TRBJ1-6; D is ambiguous. CDR3 size: 15 residues. Germline V lookup: CDR1 LNHDA, CDR2 SQIVND (reference sequence). Trimming shortened V by 4 bases and J by 8 bases, and 15 bases separated the two germline ends. The CDR3 DNA reads as TGTGCCAGTAGTACTCAGGTCAGGCGAGATTCACCCCTCCACTTT. This gives the protein CASSTQVRRDSPLHF.

V and J are TRBV2 and TRBJ1-1; D call uncertain. CDR3 length: 14 residues. CDR1 is SNHLY, CDR2 FYNNEI, per germline. Trimming cost V 5 bases and J 4 bases, with 14 bases left between them. The CDR3 nucleotides are TGTGCCAGCAGTCCCACTACGAGTTCCACTGAAGCTTTCTTT. Protein product: CASSPTTSSTEAFF.

The chain combines TRBV2 with TRBJ2-3; 7 nucleotides line up with TRBD1. Germline assignment: CDR1 SNHLY and CDR2 FYNNEI. The CDR3 extends over 15 amino acids. J gave up 1 base and V 8 bases, and 9 bases lay outside the gene matches. CDR3 bases: TGTGCCAGCTCGTCACAGGGGTCACGCACAGATACGCAGTATTTT. It codes for CASSSQGSRTDTQYF.

The chain recombines TRBV25-1 with TRBJ1-6; 7 nucleotides align to TRBD1. Unmatched junction bases numbered 9, after V lost 1 base and J lost 9 bases. The CDR3 consists of 16 residues. CDR1 is MGHDK, CDR2 SYGVNS, per germline. CDR3 residues: CASSEWSGGKVSPLHF. For the CDR3, the DNA is TGTGCCAGCAGTGAATGGTCAGGGGGAAAGGTTTCACCCCTCCACTTT.

This clone was counted a few times. The chain joins TRBV5-1 to TRBJ1-1; unclear D gene. Trimming removed 5 bases at V and 7 bases at J, with 15 bases between. This CDR3 contains 13 residues. Germline V CDR1 and CDR2: SGHRS, YFSETQ. This CDR3 is CASRYDAWVEAFF. CDR3 DNA sequence: TGCGCCAGCAGATACGACGCTTGGGTTGAAGCTTTCTTT.

This clone has more than one count but fewer than ten. The chain links TRBV25-1 to TRBJ1-1; D perhaps matches TRBD1 (5 bases). The CDR3 length is 15 residues. From germline, CDR1 is MGHDK and CDR2 SYGVNS. Trimming took off 0 bases at V and 2 bases at J, with 10 bases between the two ends. The CDR3 is CASSEYGGANTEAFF. The CDR3 nucleotides read TGTGCCAGCAGTGAATACGGAGGGGCTAACACTGAAGCTTTCTTT.

The chain couples TRBV7-3 to TRBJ2-5; 10 bases align to TRBD1. The CDR3 is made up of 16 amino acids. Germline values: CDR1 SGHTA, CDR2 FQGTGA. V trimming: 5 bases; J trimming: 0 bases; junction bases outside the gene matches: 6. CDR3 DNA: TGTGCCAGCAGCCCAACCGGGACAGGGGACCAAGAGACCCAGTACTTC. Amino acid sequence: CASSPTGTGDQETQYF.

As for this clone: The same CDR3 arises from other DNA sequences in this sample as well. V is TRBV29-1 and J is TRBJ2-5; perhaps TRBD1 as D (5 bases). CDR3 length: 12 residues. Germline V gives CDR1 SQVTM, CDR2 ANQGSEA. V lost 4 bases and J 2 bases, leaving 8 bases between the germline ends. The chain's CDR3 is CSVGQPQETQYF. Here the CDR3 DNA reads TGCAGCGTTGGACAGCCTCAAGAGACCCAGTACTTC. The full variable domain, with the rest looked up from reference TRBV29-1 and TRBJ2-5, is SAVISQKPSRDICQRGTSLTIQCQVDSQVTMMFWYRQQPGQSLTLIATANQGSEATYESGFVIDKFPISRPNLTFSTLTVSNMSPEDSSIYLCSVGQPQETQYFGPGTRLLVL.

There are a few counts of this clone. V is TRBV5-4 and J is TRBJ2-7; no clear D gene. The V end was cut by 2 bases, the J end by 0 bases, with 6 bases between. The CDR3 totals 13 residues. The germline CDR1 and CDR2 sequences are SGHNT and YYREEE (reference sequence). CDR3 DNA sequence: TGTGCCAGCAGCTTCAAGAGCTCCTACGAGCAGTACTTC. This encodes CASSFKSSYEQYF.